This T cell receptor beta chain was observed in a study of identical twins (dated by TCRdb to 2016 to 2017). For the study in its entirety: To test whether fetal clonotypes persist, this study deep-sequenced TCR alpha and beta repertoires from monozygotic twins, from unrelated adults of various ages, and from cord blood. Replicate twin experiments were performed at different times using different library preparation protocols to rule out contamination. Here is what the overall study found, with its caveats: Compared with coincidental sharing between unrelated individuals, out-of-frame TCR alpha sequences shared between twins had an excess of sequences with low generation probability. In monozygotic twins, recombination models systematically underestimated out-of-frame TCR alpha sharing, but the models matched the sharing seen between unrelated individuals. Fewer insertions were carried by abundant cord blood beta clonotypes, a similar but weaker trend appeared in young adult naive repertoires, and no such trend appeared in memory repertoires. Excess twin sharing in beta out-of-frame sequences was weaker because fewer shared sequences lowered the signal-to-noise ratio. Invariant T cells such as MAIT and iNKT could partly confound zero-insertion analyses, although diverse VJ usage argued against such confounding for most clonotypes. Because the same donors could not be followed over many years, the conclusions depended on cross-sectional statistical analysis.

Library prep was done by 5' RACE. TCRdb names Illumina HiSeq 2000 as the instrument used. Template switching added a universal primer binding site, and the final cDNA carried a unique molecular identifier that allowed TCR cDNA molecules to be counted accurately. Specific primers in the conserved constant-segment region were used to synthesize first-strand cDNA for the TCR alpha and beta chains. To control for contamination, each cDNA library was double barcoded with a SMART-Mk sample barcode plus Illumina barcodes. Two successive PCR steps introduced TruSeq adapter sequences along with Illumina sample barcodes. Sequencing of the TCR alpha and beta cDNA libraries was done on the Illumina HiSeq platform using custom primers. Per the authors' processing: Raw reads were processed with MiGEC to extract unique molecular identifiers, and MiXCR was used to determine CDR3 positions. Recombination models were inferred per individual with the repgenHMM and IGoR tools using an EM algorithm. The tcR package in R was used for shared clonotype analysis, with sharing normalized by the product of cloneset sizes. Out-of-frame nonproductive sequences were analyzed to study raw recombination free of thymic and clonal selection effects. In-frame beta chains were kept once TCRdb had trimmed the public reads at Q25 with fastp and called clones with MiXCR. Each CDR3 protein gets just one entry, which takes the most common genes and DNA from the rows behind it. The V and J calls come from TCRdb's annotation, not from the publication. This sample is represented by roughly 240,000 distinct CDR3 sequences; 5.5% to 7% of them were singletons. The ten top clones hold about 3.6% of the sample.

All donors were healthy Caucasians. The twin cohort consisted of three pairs of female monozygotic twins, all aged roughly 18 to 30 years. Miltenyi CD45RO+ enrichment and human naive T-cell isolation kits were used to isolate memory (CD45RO+) and naive T cells from PBMC. This clonotype occurred a few times. It has no known antigen specificity. Base-call qualities are not available, and no considerably larger clone is one nucleotide away. Taken from the germline V gene, the CDR1 and CDR2 loops are MNHNS and SASEGT. The CDR3 starts with the cysteine, ends with the phenylalanine, and has 14 residues. This entry keeps only the CDR3 DNA: 42 bases, framed from base 1. Trimming removed 2 bases from V and 4 bases from J, leaving 11 bases between the germline ends. The same data also contributed to another study, on yellow fever vaccine responses in identical twins. The second source states: The T cell response to vaccination in identical twins was reported by the authors to appear partly convergent and partly personalized. In identical twins, the study followed T cell clones that responded to the vaccine with precision.

The receptor was isolated from a woman under 30 in good health. Sequenced material: memory (CD45RO+) T cells sorted from blood. In light of the paper, this sample's cell subset or site label describes: CD45RO+ enriched T cells. Rearrangement joined TRBV6-1 to TRBJ2-5; no D gene call is confident. The nucleotide sequence reads as follows: TGTGCCAGCAGTGAACCTGGGGTAGTAGAGACCCAGTACTTC. This translates into CASSEPGVVETQYF.